Each of the 23 T cell receptor beta chains below was sequenced from the same sample in a study of shared T cell receptors in the human thymus (dated by TCRdb to about 2021). Libraries were constructed by the immunoSEQ multiplex PCR assay. Here the immuneACCESS table is served through TCRdb, limited to in-frame sequences with V and J called. Missing clones are a known gap in these copies; in checked studies unresolved V genes cover under half, and the rest lacks a known reason. This sample holds about 710,000 clones; roughly 86% were observed only once. Clones ranked in the top ten supply 0.009% to 0.0095% of the sample. This sample also appeared in a second study, on human thymus T cells.

Sequencing was performed on thymocytes. These receptors originate from a boy less than two years old with a congenital heart defect. Donor details come from another sample of the same person, matched by shared clones.

This rearrangement joins TRBV2 to TRBJ2-7; TRBD1 aligns across 7 bases. CDR3 length equals 18 residues. The germline CDR1 and CDR2 sequences are SNHLY and FYNNEI. V shed 5 bases and J 5 bases; nucleotides not matched to a gene: 21. The CDR3 bases are TGTGCCAGCAGTTCTTCAAGGGGGCAGGACCCCCATTACGACGAGCAGTACTTC. Translated, it gives CASSSSRGQDPHYDEQYF.

This clone appeared a few times. The rearrangement joins TRBV7-9 to TRBJ1-1; possibly TRBD1 for D (5 bases). Germline CDR1 is SEHNR and CDR2 is FQNEAQ (reference sequence). The CDR3 contains 15 residues. V lost 5 bases, J lost 9 bases, and 22 bases lay in between. The CDR3: CASSAHSSGQGKAFF. CDR3 DNA sequence: TGTGCCAGCAGCGCCCACTCGAGCGGGCAGGGTAAAGCTTTCTTT.

J is TRBJ1-2 and V is TRBV6-1, with a weak D call TRBD1 (5 bases). The V end was cut by 2 bases, the J end by 6 bases, with 13 bases between. CDR1 MNHNS and CDR2 SASEGT come from the germline V gene. CDR3 length: 14 residues. CDR3 protein: CASSELAGIDGYTF. The CDR3, as DNA: TGTGCCAGCAGTGAACTCGCAGGGATTGATGGCTACACCTTC.

The rearrangement links TRBV7-2 to TRBJ2-7, with 9 bases that match TRBD1. CDR1 and CDR2 (germline): SGHTA, FQGNSA. V lost 1 base and J lost 5; bases outside the gene matches: 6. There are 15 residues in the CDR3. CDR3: CASSLEGQGRDEQYF. CDR3 nucleotide sequence: TGTGCCAGCAGCTTAGAAGGACAGGGGAGGGACGAGCAGTACTTC.

This clone appeared a single time. The chain couples TRBV28 to TRBJ2-3, with TRBD2 matching over 7 bases. The J segment lost 2 bases and the V segment lost 3 bases, leaving 5 bases of the junction unmatched. The CDR3 spans 15 residues. CDR1 and CDR2 from the germline V gene are MDHEN and SYDVKM. The DNA of the CDR3 is TGTGCCAGCAGTTTGCGGGGGTCCCACACAGATACGCAGTATTTT. This gives the protein CASSLRGSHTDTQYF.

The chain joins TRBV11-3 to TRBJ2-1, with 7 bases identical to TRBD2. The junction had 4 bases not matched to a gene; V was cut back by 1 base and J by 4 bases. CDR1 SGHNT and CDR2 YENEEA come from the germline V gene. The CDR3 has 15 residues. The CDR3 sequence is CASSLAGGIYNEQFF. CDR3 DNA: TGTGCCAGCAGCTTAGCGGGAGGCATATACAATGAGCAGTTCTTC.

This chain uses TRBV4-1 with TRBJ1-1; TRBD1 matches at 7 bases. This CDR3 is 15 amino acids long. Trimming took 0 bases from V and 0 from J; bases not matched to a gene: 1. CDR1 is MGHRA and CDR2 is YSYEKL in the germline V gene. The CDR3 reads CASSQETGVNTEAFF. CDR3 in DNA: TGCGCCAGCAGCCAAGAAACAGGGGTGAACACTGAAGCTTTCTTT.

The chain uses TRBV7-6 and TRBJ1-5, with TRBD1 matching 7 bases. V was clipped by 0 bases and J by 2 bases; unmatched bases: 1. This CDR3 is 15 amino acids long. The V gene's germline CDR1 is SGHVS and CDR2 FNYEAQ. DNA for the CDR3: TGTGCCAGCAGCTTAGCCGGGACAGGCAATCAGCCCCAGCATTTT. Protein sequence: CASSLAGTGNQPQHF.

CDR3 in amino acids: CASSEAMPGEAVSGGYTF. The CDR3 DNA reads as TGTGCCAGCAGTGAAGCCATGCCAGGGGAAGCGGTTTCGGGCGGCTACACCTTC. J is TRBJ1-2 and V is TRBV2; weak D call: TRBD1 (6 bases). Trimming took 0 bases from V and 8 from J, leaving 25 bases between them. The germline gives CDR1 SNHLY, CDR2 FYNNEI. The CDR3 covers 18 residues.

The chain employs TRBV28 and TRBJ2-5; 7 nucleotides align to TRBD2. Germline V gene data show CDR1 as MDHEN and CDR2 as SYDVKM. The CDR3 runs 12 residues. Germline trimming cut 6 bases from V and 5 bases from J; bases unmatched to any gene: 3. CDR3 protein: CASSPGGETQYF. DNA of the CDR3: TGTGCCAGCAGCCCCGGGGGGGAGACCCAGTACTTC.

CDR3 protein: CASKGGVTKNIQYF. The CDR3 DNA is TGCGCCAGCAAGGGAGGGGTAACCAAAAACATTCAGTACTTC. The chain links TRBV5-1 to TRBJ2-4; 7 bases are a match to TRBD2. J was trimmed by 2 bases and V by 6 bases; bases with no gene match: 5. The CDR3 spans 14 residues. Germline V lookup: CDR1 SGHRS, CDR2 YFSETQ.

The chain has TRBV5-8 and TRBJ1-3, with D unresolved. The germline gives CDR1 SGHTS, CDR2 YDEGEE. The CDR3 has 16 residues. Trimming took 0 bases from V and 0 from J, leaving 10 bases between them. The CDR3 DNA sequence: TGTGCCAGCAGCTTGGTAGCGTTGGCCTCTGGAAACACCATATATTTT. This gives the protein CASSLVALASGNTIYF.

This rearrangement joins TRBV30 to TRBJ2-5; tentatively, D is TRBD1 (8 bases). Looked up from germline, CDR1 is GTSNPN and CDR2 is SVGIG (reference sequence). This CDR3 is 14 amino acids long. The V end lost 5 bases, the J end lost 2 bases, and 15 bases lay between the germline ends. The CDR3 region has the DNA TGTGCCTGGGAACAGGGGGGGACACAAGAGACCCAGTACTTC. Protein: CAWEQGGTQETQYF.

The V and J genes are TRBV27 and TRBJ2-7; D remains unclear. This CDR3 is built from 13 residues. Germline V gene sequence: CDR1 MNHEY, CDR2 SMNVEV (reference sequence). With 1 base removed from V and 3 bases from J, the gap between germline ends came to 7 bases. The CDR3 loop reads CASSLYGGYEQYF. The CDR3, as DNA: TGTGCCAGCAGTTTATATGGCGGCTACGAGCAGTACTTC.

This sequence joins TRBV6-5 and TRBJ2-3; D gene uncertain. CDR1 MNHEY and CDR2 SVGAGI come from the germline V gene. This CDR3 comprises 13 residues. Trimming cost V 6 bases and J 4 bases, with 11 bases left between them. Here the CDR3 DNA reads TGTGCCAGCAGCGCAGGATCCGCAGATACGCAGTATTTT. Amino acid sequence: CASSAGSADTQYF.

The J gene is TRBJ1-5, the V gene TRBV15; TRBD1 agrees at 7 bases. V shed 8 bases and J 0 bases; nucleotides not matched to a gene: 7. Germline V CDR1 and CDR2: LNHNV, YYDKDF (reference sequence). The CDR3 covers 15 residues. The CDR3 spells CATQGTDYSNQPQHF. The CDR3 coding sequence is TGTGCCACCCAGGGGACAGACTATAGCAATCAGCCCCAGCATTTT.

V usage is TRBV15 and J usage is TRBJ1-4; a possible D gene is TRBD1 (6 bases). Germline lookup yields CDR1 LNHNV and CDR2 YYDKDF (reference sequence). The ends were cut back, 3 bases at V and 0 bases at J, with 11 bases in the middle. The CDR3 spans 16 residues. CDR3 protein: CATSRERQATNEKLFF. The CDR3 coding sequence is TGTGCCACCAGCAGGGAAAGACAGGCAACTAATGAAAAACTGTTTTTT. The full variable domain, with the rest looked up from reference TRBV15 and TRBJ1-4, is DAMVIQNPRYQVTQFGKPVTLSCSQTLNHNVMYWYQQKSSQAPKLLFHYYDKDFNNEADTPDNFQSRRPNTSFCFLDIRSPGLGDTAMYLCATSRERQATNEKLFFGSGTQLSVL.

The chain has TRBV9 and TRBJ2-6; the D gene is possibly TRBD2 (5 bases). The ends were cut back, 3 bases at V and 1 base at J, with 8 bases in the middle. Germline CDR1 reads SGDLS; CDR2 reads YYNGEE. The CDR3 extends over 15 amino acids. The CDR3 sequence is CASSGRGSGANVLTF. The CDR3 nucleotides read TGTGCCAGCAGCGGACGAGGGTCTGGGGCCAACGTCCTGACTTTC.

The chain has TRBV29-1 and TRBJ2-7; D call uncertain. Between the trimmed V and J ends, which lost 4 bases and 0 bases, there was a span of 10 bases. The length of the CDR3 is 13 residues. CDR1 and CDR2 (germline): SQVTM, ANQGSEA. The CDR3 loop is CSVGSGSSYEQYF. The DNA for the CDR3 is TGCAGCGTTGGATCAGGCAGCTCCTACGAGCAGTACTTC.

This chain connects TRBV29-1 to TRBJ2-3; D is ambiguous. Germline CDR1 and CDR2: SQVTM and ANQGSEA. Trimming left V 4 bases short and J 4 bases short, with 15 bases between. The CDR3 runs 14 residues. This CDR3 reads CSVGGSHRPDTQYF. Written as DNA, the CDR3 is TGCAGCGTTGGAGGAAGTCACCGGCCAGATACGCAGTATTTT.

The rearrangement uses TRBV6-5 and TRBJ2-5; the match to TRBD1 covers 8 bases. The CDR3 runs 16 residues. Germline-derived CDR1 and CDR2 are MNHEY and SVGAGI. Unmatched junction bases numbered 5, after V lost 0 bases and J lost 2 bases. As DNA, the CDR3 is TGTGCCAGCAGTTACTCATGGACAGGGATACAAGAGACCCAGTACTTC. As protein: CASSYSWTGIQETQYF.

The rearrangement joins TRBV27 to TRBJ2-7; 11 bases fit TRBD2. The CDR3 has 13 amino acids. Trimming removed 6 bases from V and 3 bases from J; junction bases left unmatched: 1. The germline CDR1 and CDR2 sequences are MNHEY and SMNVEV (reference sequence). This chain's CDR3 is CASRTSGGYEQYF. In DNA form, the CDR3 reads TGTGCCAGCAGAACTAGCGGGGGCTACGAGCAGTACTTC.

The chain uses TRBV5-1 and TRBJ2-1; 7 positions agree with TRBD2. The germline V gene has CDR1 SGHRS and CDR2 YFSETQ. This CDR3 has 18 residues. Trimming removed 3 bases from V and 7 bases from J; junction bases left unmatched: 19. CDR3 sequence: CASSWNRLAGVVENEQFF. CDR3 nucleotide sequence: TGCGCCAGCAGCTGGAACAGACTAGCAGGTGTGGTAGAAAATGAGCAGTTCTTC. Looking up the rest from reference TRBV5-1 and TRBJ2-1 gives the full variable domain: KAGVTQTPRYLIKTRGQQVTLSCSPISGHRSVSWYQQTPGQGLQFLFEYFSETQRNKGNFPGRFSGRQFSNSRSEMNVSTLELGDSALYLCASSWNRLAGVVENEQFFGPGTRLTVL.